Listed below are T cell receptor beta chains from one sample, sequenced in a study of blood T cell repertoires in COVID-19. Generated by immunoSEQ multiplex PCR, the TCRdb table keeps only in-frame clones and is missing some. The table includes about 28,000 clones, around 94% detected once. The specimen was peripheral blood. Receptor source: a woman in her sixties or seventies with COVID-19, enrolled during active disease. Both conserved end residues are part of each CDR3. Each record gives: V gene, clone size, J gene, CDR3 protein. Expanded clones get a size class; other rows say once, few or many, or leave the size out.

V: TRBV27
size: -
J: TRBJ2-1
CDR3: CASSLVSPGTSRTDNEQFF

V: TRBV19
size: -
J: TRBJ2-1
CDR3: CASSIVGGGYNEQFF

V: TRBV6-5
size: -
J: TRBJ1-4
CDR3: CASVLQRAGNEKLFF

V: TRBV5-4
size: -
J: TRBJ2-2
CDR3: CASSLGQGASGELFF

V: TRBV27
size: -
J: TRBJ2-5
CDR3: CASSSSTLDLKTNQETQYF

V: TRBV5-1
size: once
J: TRBJ1-1
CDR3: CASSSGQGLNTEAFF

V: TRBV7-2
size: -
J: TRBJ2-4
CDR3: CASSLVGLAGPSAKNIQYF

V: TRBV3-1/TRBV3-2
size: -
J: TRBJ1-5
CDR3: CASSQDSGDTQPQHF

V: TRBV11-2
size: once
J: TRBJ2-7
CDR3: CASSLPGTSSSYEQYF

V: TRBV11-2
size: -
J: TRBJ1-1
CDR3: CASSLEQVAEAFF

V: TRBV24-1
size: -
J: TRBJ2-7
CDR3: CATSDSVSYEQYF

V: TRBV19
size: -
J: TRBJ1-2
CDR3: CASRGSGSHYGYTF

V: TRBV30
size: -
J: TRBJ2-7
CDR3: CAWSVSIYEQYF

V: TRBV3-1/TRBV3-2
size: once
J: TRBJ2-1
CDR3: CASASRSYNEQFF

V: TRBV2
size: -
J: TRBJ2-1
CDR3: CASSPYNNEQFF

V: TRBV20-1
size: -
J: TRBJ2-3
CDR3: CSASYQTQGALLQDTQYF

V: TRBV7-9
size: -
J: TRBJ1-2
CDR3: CASSFGQTYGYTF

V: TRBV7-9
size: once
J: TRBJ1-1
CDR3: CASSEGGPSEAFF

V: TRBV5-1
size: -
J: TRBJ2-7
CDR3: CASKGLAVGEVGNEQYF

V: TRBV9
size: -
J: TRBJ1-2
CDR3: CASSMGQGATGYTF

V: TRBV29-1
size: -
J: TRBJ2-2
CDR3: CSVSRDSNTGELFF

V: TRBV24-1
size: -
J: TRBJ2-2
CDR3: CATTQGSTGELFF